The source of this T cell receptor (beta chain) is a study of memory CD4+ T cells and cytomegalovirus serostatus. Study conclusions and caveats: CD4+ memory repertoires contained about 40% of the roughly 150 reported CMV TCRbeta sequences.

The sort gate was single viable CD3+CD4+CD8-CD45RO+ cells for memory CD4+ T cells. Total CD4+ T cells were enriched by CD4 positive selection. Profiling relied on immunoSEQ multiplex PCR, and the TCRdb table lists in-frame clones only, not all of them. The sample yields roughly 60,000 clones, about 81% seen once. In regard to this clone: What it binds is not known.

The germline V gene encodes CDR1 MGHDK and CDR2 SYGVNS. V lost 2 bases, J lost 2 bases, and 4 bases stayed unmatched. This CDR3 is built from 15 residues. The chain combines TRBV25-1 with TRBJ1-2; the match to TRBD1 covers 8 bases. The sequence was collected from an adult in good health and CMV-seronegative. Sequencing was carried out using memory CD4+ T cells from blood. CDR3 residues: CASSEPGTGNYGYTF. The CDR3 DNA sequence: TGTGCCAGCAGTGAACCCGGGACAGGAAACTATGGCTACACCTTC.